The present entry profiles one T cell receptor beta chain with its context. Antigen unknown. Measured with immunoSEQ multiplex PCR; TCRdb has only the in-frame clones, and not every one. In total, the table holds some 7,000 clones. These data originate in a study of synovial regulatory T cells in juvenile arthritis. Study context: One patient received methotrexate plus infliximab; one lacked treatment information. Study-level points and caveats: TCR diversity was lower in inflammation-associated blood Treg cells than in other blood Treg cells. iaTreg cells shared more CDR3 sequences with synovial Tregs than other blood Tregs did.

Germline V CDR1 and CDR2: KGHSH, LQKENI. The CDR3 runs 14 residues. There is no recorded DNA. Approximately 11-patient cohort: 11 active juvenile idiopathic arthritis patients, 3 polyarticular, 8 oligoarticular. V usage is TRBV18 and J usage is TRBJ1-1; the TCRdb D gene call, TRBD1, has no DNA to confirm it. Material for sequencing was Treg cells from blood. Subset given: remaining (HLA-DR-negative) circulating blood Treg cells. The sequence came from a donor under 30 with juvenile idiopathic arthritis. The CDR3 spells CASSPQGVGTEAFF.